This T cell receptor (beta chain) was retrieved from a study of shared clonotypes between healthy human individuals (TCRdb year 2020). Regarding the complete study: The cohort included three men and a couple of women between 18 and 49 years of age. For each donor, CD4 naive and CD4 memory were each run on three plates, CD8 naive on two plates, and CD8 memory on one plate. To estimate repertoire size and how much clonotype sharing occurs between individuals, the study deeply sequenced the blood TCR repertoires of five or six healthy adults. To increase sequencing depth and limit assay-specific biases, different laboratories used diverse techniques to prepare libraries and sequence TCR repertoires. Between about 0.8 and 9 billion PBMCs per donor were obtained by leukapheresis. Findings and caveats that apply to the study as a whole: The genetic and exposure-history diversity represented was limited by the small number of donors. Naive subsets generally had larger estimated clonotype richness than memory subsets did. Sampling was restricted to blood, and TCR repertoires in tissues likely differ from the TCR repertoires found in blood. Incomplete sequencing was indicated by rarefaction of sorted-subset datasets, despite the large sequencing depth. Across four donors, approximately 4.6% of naive CD4, around 3.5% of naive CD8, 2.3% of memory CD4, and approximately 0.4% of memory CD8 clonotypes were shared. Based on pairwise subsampling, the degree of clonotype sharing among donors was expected to be affected by sequencing depth. Clonotypes shared by all four sorted-subset donors showed higher generation probabilities than non-shared clonotypes.

TCR CDR3 regions were amplified from genomic DNA by multiplex PCR using the deep immunoSEQ assay. For each cell subset, the extracted genomic DNA was distributed evenly across all wells of several immunoSEQ 96-well plates, and each plate served as one replicate. For sorted subsets, 200 to 250 ng of genomic DNA, equivalent to about 30,000 T cell genomes, went into each replicate PCR. Purified libraries were quantified with a Qubit 3.0 fluorometer, sized on a Bioanalyzer 2100, and re-quantified with the KAPA Library Quantification kit. Every immunoSEQ 96-well plate was sequenced on a dedicated single-read 150-cycle Illumina NextSeq 550 flow cell. On the authors' methods: Because the immunoSEQ output included only junctional sequences and no quality scores, the filtering could not be the same as the filtering used for full-length reads. To assign V/J genes and CDR3, sequences were annotated using PyIR, a Python wrapper for IgBLAST v1.9, with IMGT germline references. Reads with weak V/J assignments (E-value above 1e-6), missing CDR3, stop codons, out-of-frame junctions, or ambiguous translated residues were removed. V3J clonotypes were defined as sequences sharing an identical inferred V gene, J gene, and CDR3 amino acid sequence. To compute the percentage overlap between repertoires, the number of shared unique clonotypes was divided by the size of the smaller repertoire. Three approaches were used to assess repertoire richness: RTK rarefaction, the Chao1 estimator, and Recon v2.1 estimates of unobserved clonotypes. Generation probabilities were computed with OLGA for all TCRbeta clonotypes obtained by the gDNA method from a few donors. In TCRdb, the immuneACCESS table is reduced to in-frame sequences with V and J assigned. These tables do not hold every clone; where another copy was compared, an unresolved V gene accounts for under half, and the others remain unexplained. V and J calls and clone size follow that table, whereas D and trimming were derived from the DNA. This sample is represented by about 800,000 clones; roughly 96% of them were singletons. The ten largest account for around 0.25% of the sample.

Counted from cysteine to phenylalanine, this CDR3 has 14 amino acids. Solely the CDR3 DNA is kept, with 42 bases framed from the first base. The CDR1 and CDR2 encoded by the germline V gene (reference sequence) are SGHNT and YYREEE. As to this clone: Which antigen it targets is not known. The junction shows a germline mismatch at one end, possibly a read error.

For the CD8 naive samples, CD45RO-negative cells were positively selected for CCR7, yielding a CD45RA+CCR7+ population from which TemRA cells were excluded. The donors were healthy, HIV-negative adults who had no recently reported acute infections or vaccinations. All donors were Caucasian adults living in Nashville, Tennessee, USA. Blood was collected by leukapheresis, and PBMCs were isolated by Ficoll-Histopaque density gradient centrifugation and then cryopreserved in liquid nitrogen vapor phase. Analytical flow cytometry was used to check the purity and quantity of every magnetically sorted T cell population. Each sorted fraction had its genomic DNA isolated and then quantified by UV absorbance on a Nanodrop 2000c.

The receptor was isolated from a man under 40 in good health. Source material: naive CD8+ T cells sorted from blood. The cell subset or site label corresponds to: CD45RA+CCR7+. The rearrangement combines TRBV5-4 with TRBJ2-1; TRBD1 is a possible D gene, resting on 5 matching bases. The nucleotide sequence is given as TGTGCCAGCAGCTTAGCAGGGTCCTATAATGAGCAGTTCTTC. It codes for CASSLAGSYNEQFF. The reference TRBV5-4 and TRBJ2-1 proteins fill in what lies around the CDR3, so the full variable domain reads ETGVTQSPTHLIKTRGQQVTLRCSSQSGHNTVSWYQQALGQGPQFIFQYYREEENGRGNFPPRFSGLQFPNYSSELNVNALELDDSALYLCASSLAGSYNEQFFGPGTRLTVL.